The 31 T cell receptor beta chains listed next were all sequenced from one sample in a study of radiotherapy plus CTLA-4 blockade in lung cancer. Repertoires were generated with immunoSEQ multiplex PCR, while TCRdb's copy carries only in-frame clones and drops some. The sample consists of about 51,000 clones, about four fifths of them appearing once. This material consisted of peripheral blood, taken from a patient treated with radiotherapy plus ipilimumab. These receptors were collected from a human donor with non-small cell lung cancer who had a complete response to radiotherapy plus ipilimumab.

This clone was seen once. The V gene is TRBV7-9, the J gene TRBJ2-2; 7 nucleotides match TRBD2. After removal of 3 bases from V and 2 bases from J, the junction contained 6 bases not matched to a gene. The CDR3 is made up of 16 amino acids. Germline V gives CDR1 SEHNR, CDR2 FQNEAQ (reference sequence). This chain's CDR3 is CASSFRAGLNTGELFF. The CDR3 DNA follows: TGTGCCAGCAGCTTTCGAGCGGGGCTCAACACCGGGGAGCTGTTTTTT.

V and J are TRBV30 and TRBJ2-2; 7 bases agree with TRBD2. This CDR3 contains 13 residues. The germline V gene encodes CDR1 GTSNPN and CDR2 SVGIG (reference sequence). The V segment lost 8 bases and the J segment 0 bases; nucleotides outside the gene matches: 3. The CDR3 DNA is TGTGCCCTCACTAGCGCGAACACCGGGGAGCTGTTTTTT. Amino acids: CALTSANTGELFF.

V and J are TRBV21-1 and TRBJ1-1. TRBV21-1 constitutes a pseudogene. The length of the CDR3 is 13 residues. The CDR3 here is CASRVRGNTEAFF. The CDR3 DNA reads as TGTGCCAGCAGGGTCCGAGGGAACACTGAAGCTTTCTTT.

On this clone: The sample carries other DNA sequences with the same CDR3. The CDR3 DNA is TGTGCCAGCAGCGTAGGAGGAGGCAATCAGCCCCAGCATTTT. It yields the protein CASSVGGGNQPQHF. The chain recombines TRBV9 with TRBJ1-5; no reliable D call. There are 14 residues in the CDR3. Trimming removed 0 bases from V and 2 bases from J, with 6 bases in between. The germline gives CDR1 SGDLS, CDR2 YYNGEE.

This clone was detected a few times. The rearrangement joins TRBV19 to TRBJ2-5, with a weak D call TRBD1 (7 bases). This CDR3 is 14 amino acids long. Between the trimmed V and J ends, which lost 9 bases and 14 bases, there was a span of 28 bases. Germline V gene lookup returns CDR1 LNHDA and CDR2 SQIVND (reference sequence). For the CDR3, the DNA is TGTGCCAGCAGACTTATCCGGGTGGAGGGACAGATCTACTTC. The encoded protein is CASRLIRVEGQIYF.

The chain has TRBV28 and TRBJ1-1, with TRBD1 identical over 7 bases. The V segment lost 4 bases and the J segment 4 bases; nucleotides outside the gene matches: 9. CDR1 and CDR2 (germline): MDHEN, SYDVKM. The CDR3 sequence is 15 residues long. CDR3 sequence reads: CASSSAGTVGTEAFF. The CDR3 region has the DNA TGTGCCAGCAGTTCTGCCGGGACAGTCGGCACTGAAGCTTTCTTT.

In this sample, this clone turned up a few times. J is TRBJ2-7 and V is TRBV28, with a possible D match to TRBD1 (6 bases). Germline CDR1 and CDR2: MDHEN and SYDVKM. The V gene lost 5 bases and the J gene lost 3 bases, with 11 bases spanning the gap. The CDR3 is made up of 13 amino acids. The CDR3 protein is CASSTRDNYEQYV. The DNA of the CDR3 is TGTGCCAGCAGTACCCGGGACAACTACGAGCAGTACGTC.

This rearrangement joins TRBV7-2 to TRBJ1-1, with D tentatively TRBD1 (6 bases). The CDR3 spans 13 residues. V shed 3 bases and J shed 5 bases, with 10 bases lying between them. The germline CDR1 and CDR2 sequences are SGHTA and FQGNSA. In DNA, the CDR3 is TGTGCCAGCAGCTTGGGGGCGAGGACTGAAGCTTTCTTT. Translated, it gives CASSLGARTEAFF.

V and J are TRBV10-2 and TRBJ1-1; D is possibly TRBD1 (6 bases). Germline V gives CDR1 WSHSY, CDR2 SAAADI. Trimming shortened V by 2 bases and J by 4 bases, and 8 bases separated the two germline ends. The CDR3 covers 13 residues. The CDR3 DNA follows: TGCGCCAGCAGTGAGCAGGGGAGCACTGAAGCTTTCTTT. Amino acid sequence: CASSEQGSTEAFF.

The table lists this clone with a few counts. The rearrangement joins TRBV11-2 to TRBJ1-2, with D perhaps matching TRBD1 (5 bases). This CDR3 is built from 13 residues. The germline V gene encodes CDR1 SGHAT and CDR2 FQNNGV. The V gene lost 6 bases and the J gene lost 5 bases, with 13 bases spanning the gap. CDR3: CASSPAGGYGYTF. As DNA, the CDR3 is TGTGCCAGCAGTCCGGCGGGGGGATATGGCTACACCTTC. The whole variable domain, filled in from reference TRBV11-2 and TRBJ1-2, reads EAGVAQSPRYKIIEKRQSVAFWCNPISGHATLYWYQQILGQGPKLLIQFQNNGVVDDSQLPKDRFSAERLKGVDSTLKIQPAKLEDSAVYLCASSPAGGYGYTFGSGTRLTVV.

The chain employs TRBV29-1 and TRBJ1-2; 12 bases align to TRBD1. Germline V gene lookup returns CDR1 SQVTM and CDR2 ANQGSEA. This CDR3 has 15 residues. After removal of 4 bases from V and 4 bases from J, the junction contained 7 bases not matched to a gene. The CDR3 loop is CSVGTGTGGFYGYTF. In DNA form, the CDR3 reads TGCAGCGTTGGAACAGGGACAGGGGGCTTCTATGGCTACACCTTC.

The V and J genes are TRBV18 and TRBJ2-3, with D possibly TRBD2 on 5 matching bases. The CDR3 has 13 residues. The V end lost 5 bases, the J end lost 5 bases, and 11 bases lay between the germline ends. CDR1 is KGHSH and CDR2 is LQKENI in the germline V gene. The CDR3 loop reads CASSNSEGDTQYF. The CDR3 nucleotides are TGTGCCAGCTCAAATAGCGAGGGAGATACGCAGTATTTT.

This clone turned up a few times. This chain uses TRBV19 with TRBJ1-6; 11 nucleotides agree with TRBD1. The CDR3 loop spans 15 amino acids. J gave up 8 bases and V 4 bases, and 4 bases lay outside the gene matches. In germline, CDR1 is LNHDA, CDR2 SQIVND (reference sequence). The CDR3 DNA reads TGTGCCAGTAGTAACACGGGACAGGGGGATTCACCCCTCCACTTT. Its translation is CASSNTGQGDSPLHF.

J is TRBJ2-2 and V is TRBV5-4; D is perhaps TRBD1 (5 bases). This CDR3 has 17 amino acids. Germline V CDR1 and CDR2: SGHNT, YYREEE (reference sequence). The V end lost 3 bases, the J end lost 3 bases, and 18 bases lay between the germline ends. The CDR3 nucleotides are TGTGCCAGCAGCTCAGCACTCTCAGGGTTGGACACCGGGGAGCTGTTTTTT. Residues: CASSSALSGLDTGELFF.

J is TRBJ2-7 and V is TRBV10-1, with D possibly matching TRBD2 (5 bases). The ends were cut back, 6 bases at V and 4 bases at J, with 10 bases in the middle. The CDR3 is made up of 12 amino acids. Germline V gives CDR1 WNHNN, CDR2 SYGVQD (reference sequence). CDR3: CASRPSKYEQYV. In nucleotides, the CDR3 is TGCGCCAGCAGGCCTAGCAAGTACGAGCAGTACGTC.

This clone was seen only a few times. The CDR3 region is CASSRTGAGEAFF. DNA for the CDR3: TGTGCCAGTAGTCGGACAGGAGCAGGTGAAGCTTTCTTT. The chain uses TRBV19 and TRBJ1-1; 7 bases fit TRBD1. The germline V gene has CDR1 LNHDA and CDR2 SQIVND (reference sequence). The CDR3 sequence is 13 residues long. Trimming cost V 5 bases and J 7 bases; bases outside gene matches: 7.

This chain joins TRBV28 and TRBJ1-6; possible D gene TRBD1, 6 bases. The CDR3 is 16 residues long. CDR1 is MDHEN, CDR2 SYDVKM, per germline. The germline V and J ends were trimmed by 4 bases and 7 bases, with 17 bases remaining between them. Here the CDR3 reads CASSSGGGGRNSPLHF. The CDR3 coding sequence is TGTGCCAGCAGTTCGGGTGGCGGGGGGCGGAATTCACCCCTCCACTTT.

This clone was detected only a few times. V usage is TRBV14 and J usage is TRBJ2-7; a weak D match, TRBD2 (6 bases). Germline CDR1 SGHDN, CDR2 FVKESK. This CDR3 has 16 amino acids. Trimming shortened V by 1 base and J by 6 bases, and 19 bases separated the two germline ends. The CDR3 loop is CASSQVGRGRGSEQYF. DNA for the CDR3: TGTGCCAGCAGCCAAGTCGGGCGGGGACGGGGATCCGAGCAGTACTTC.

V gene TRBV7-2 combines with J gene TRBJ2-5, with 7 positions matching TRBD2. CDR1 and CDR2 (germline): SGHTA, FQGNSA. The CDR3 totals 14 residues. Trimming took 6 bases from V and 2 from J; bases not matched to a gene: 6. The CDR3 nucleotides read TGTGCCAGCAGTTCTACTAGCGCGCAAGAGACCCAGTACTTC. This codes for CASSSTSAQETQYF.

The CDR3 here is CASSLQGISNQPQHF. DNA for the CDR3: TGTGCCAGTAGTCTACAGGGTATCAGCAATCAGCCCCAGCATTTT. The chain has TRBV19 and TRBJ1-5; D might be TRBD1 (6 bases). Trimming removed 5 bases from V and 1 base from J, with 12 bases in between. Germline CDR1 reads LNHDA; CDR2 reads SQIVND (reference sequence). The CDR3 is 15 amino acids.

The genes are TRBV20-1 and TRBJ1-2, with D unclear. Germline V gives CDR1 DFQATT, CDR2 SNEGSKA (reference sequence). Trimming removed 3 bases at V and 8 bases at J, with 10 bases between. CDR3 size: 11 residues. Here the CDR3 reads CSASHRQGYTF. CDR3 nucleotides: TGCAGTGCTAGCCACAGACAAGGCTACACCTTC.

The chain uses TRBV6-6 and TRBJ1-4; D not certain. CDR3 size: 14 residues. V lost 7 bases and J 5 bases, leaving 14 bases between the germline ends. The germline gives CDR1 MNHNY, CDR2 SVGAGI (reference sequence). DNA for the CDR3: TGTGCCAGCAAAAAGGACCTAGCAAATGAAAAACTGTTTTTT. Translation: CASKKDLANEKLFF.

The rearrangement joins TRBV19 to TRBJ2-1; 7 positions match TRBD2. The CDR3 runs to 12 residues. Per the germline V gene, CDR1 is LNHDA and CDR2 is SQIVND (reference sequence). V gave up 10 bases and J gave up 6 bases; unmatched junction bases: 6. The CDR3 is CATWGRVNEQFF. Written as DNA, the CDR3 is TGTGCCACCTGGGGGAGGGTCAATGAGCAGTTCTTC.

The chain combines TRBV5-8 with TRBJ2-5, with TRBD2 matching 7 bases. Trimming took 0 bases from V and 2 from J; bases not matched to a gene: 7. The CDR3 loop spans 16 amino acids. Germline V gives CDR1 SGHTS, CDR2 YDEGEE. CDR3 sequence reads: CASSLAELARQETQYF. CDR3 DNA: TGTGCCAGCAGCTTGGCCGAACTAGCGCGTCAAGAGACCCAGTACTTC.

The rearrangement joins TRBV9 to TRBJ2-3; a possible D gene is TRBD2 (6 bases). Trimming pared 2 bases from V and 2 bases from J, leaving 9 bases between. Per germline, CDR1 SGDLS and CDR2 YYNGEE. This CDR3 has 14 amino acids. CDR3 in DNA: TGTGCCAGCAGCGTTAGCGGTTACACAGATACGCAGTATTTT. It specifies CASSVSGYTDTQYF.

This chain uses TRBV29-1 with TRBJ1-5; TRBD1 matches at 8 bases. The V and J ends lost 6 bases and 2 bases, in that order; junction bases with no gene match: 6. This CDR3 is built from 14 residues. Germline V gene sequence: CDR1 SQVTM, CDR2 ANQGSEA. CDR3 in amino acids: CSVMDREGNQPQHF. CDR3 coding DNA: TGCAGCGTCATGGACAGGGAAGGCAATCAGCCCCAGCATTTT.

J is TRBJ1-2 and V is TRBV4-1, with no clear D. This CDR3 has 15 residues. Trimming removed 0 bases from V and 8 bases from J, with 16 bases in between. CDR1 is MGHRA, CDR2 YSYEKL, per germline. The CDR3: CASSQDLAGLRGYTF. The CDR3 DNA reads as TGCGCCAGCAGCCAAGATCTAGCCGGCTTGAGGGGCTACACCTTC.

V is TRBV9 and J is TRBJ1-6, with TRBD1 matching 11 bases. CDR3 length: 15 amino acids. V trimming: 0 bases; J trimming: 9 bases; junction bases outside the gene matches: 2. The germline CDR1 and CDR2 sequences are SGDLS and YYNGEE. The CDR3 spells CASSVGGTGGSPLHF. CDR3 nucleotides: TGTGCCAGCAGCGTAGGGGGGACAGGGGGTTCACCCCTCCACTTT.

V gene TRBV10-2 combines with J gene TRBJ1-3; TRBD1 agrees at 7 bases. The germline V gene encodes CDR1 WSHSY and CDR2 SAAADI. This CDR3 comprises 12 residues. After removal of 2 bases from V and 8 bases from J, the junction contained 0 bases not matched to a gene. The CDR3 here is CASSEQGDTIYF. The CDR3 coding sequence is TGCGCCAGCAGTGAGCAGGGGGACACCATATATTTT.

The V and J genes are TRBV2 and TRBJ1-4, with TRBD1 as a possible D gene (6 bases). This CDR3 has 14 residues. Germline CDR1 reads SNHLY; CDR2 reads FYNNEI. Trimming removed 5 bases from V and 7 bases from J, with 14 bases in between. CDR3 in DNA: TGTGCCAGCAGTCGCACAGGGTCTGGTGAAAAACTGTTTTTT. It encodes CASSRTGSGEKLFF.

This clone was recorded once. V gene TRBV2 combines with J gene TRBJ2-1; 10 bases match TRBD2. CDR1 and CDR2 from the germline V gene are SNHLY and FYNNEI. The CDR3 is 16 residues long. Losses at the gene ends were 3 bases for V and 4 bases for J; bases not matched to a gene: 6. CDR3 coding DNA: TGTGCCAGCAGTGATCTAGGACTAGCGGCATACAATGAGCAGTTCTTC. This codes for CASSDLGLAAYNEQFF.